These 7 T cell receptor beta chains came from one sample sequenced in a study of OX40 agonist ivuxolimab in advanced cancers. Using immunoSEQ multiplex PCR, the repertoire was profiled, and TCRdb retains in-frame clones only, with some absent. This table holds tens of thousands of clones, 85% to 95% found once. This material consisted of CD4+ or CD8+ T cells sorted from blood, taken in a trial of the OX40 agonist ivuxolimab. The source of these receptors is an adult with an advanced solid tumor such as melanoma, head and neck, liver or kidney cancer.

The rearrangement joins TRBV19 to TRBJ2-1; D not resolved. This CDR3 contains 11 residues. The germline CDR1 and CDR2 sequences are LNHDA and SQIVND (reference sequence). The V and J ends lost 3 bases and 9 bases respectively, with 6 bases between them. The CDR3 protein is CASSIIGEQFF. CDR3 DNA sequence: TGTGCCAGTAGTATCATCGGTGAGCAGTTCTTC.

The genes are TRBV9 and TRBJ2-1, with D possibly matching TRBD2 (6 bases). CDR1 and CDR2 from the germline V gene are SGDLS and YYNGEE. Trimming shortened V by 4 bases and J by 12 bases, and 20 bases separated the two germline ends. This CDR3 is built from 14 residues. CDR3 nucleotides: TGTGCCAGCAGCCCGGACCAGGCTAGGCGGGGGCAGTTCTTC. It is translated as CASSPDQARRGQFF.

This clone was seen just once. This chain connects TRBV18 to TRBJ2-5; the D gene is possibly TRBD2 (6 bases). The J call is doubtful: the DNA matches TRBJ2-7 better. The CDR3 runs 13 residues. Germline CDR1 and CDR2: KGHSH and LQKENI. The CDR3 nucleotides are TGTGCCAGCTCAACCGGGAGCTCCTACGAGCAGTACTTC. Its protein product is CASSTGSSYEQYF.

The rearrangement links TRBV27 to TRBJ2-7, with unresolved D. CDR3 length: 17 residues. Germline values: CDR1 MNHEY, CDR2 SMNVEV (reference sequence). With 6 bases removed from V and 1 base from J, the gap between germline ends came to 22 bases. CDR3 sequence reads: CASSPPQVGQKSYEQYF. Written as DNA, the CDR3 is TGTGCCAGCAGCCCACCCCAAGTTGGGCAGAAATCCTACGAGCAGTACTTC.

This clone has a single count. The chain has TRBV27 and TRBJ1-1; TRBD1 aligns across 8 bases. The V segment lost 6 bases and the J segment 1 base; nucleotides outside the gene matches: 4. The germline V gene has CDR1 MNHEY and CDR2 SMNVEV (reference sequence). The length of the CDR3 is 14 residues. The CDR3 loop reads CASRPGQGNTEAFF. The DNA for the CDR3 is TGTGCCAGCAGACCCGGACAGGGGAACACTGAAGCTTTCTTT.

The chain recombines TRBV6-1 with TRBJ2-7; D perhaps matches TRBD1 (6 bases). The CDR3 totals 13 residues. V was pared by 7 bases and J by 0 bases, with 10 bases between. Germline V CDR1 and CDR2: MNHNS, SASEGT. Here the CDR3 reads CASNRQVSYEQYF. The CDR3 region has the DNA TGTGCCAGCAATCGACAGGTCTCCTACGAGCAGTACTTC.

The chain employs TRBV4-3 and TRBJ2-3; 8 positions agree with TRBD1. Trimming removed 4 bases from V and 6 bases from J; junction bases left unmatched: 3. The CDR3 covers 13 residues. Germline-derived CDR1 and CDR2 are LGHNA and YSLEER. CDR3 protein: CASSPQGADTQYF. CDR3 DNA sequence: TGCGCCAGCAGCCCGCAGGGGGCGGATACGCAGTATTTT.